These 18 T cell receptor beta chains were sequenced from one sample in a study of a mutant IDH1 vaccine in newly diagnosed glioma. As to time point: week 35, safety follow-up. Vaccine doses each comprised 300 ug of mutant IDH1 20-mer peptide, with topical imiquimod. Measured with immunoSEQ multiplex PCR; TCRdb has only the in-frame clones, and not every one. The profile covers just under 70,000 clones, with 84% appearing a single time and about 12% taken by the ten largest. Their antigens are not known. The material was PBMCs, obtained from a glioma patient whose treatment included an IDH1 peptide vaccine. These TCRs come from a man younger than 35 with glioma.

The chain carries TRBV4-3 and TRBJ2-1, with 11 positions matching TRBD2. J was trimmed by 7 bases and V by 0 bases; bases with no gene match: 5. CDR3 length equals 16 residues. CDR1 and CDR2 (germline): LGHNA, YSLEER. The CDR3 here is CASSQDSGGAGNEQFF. CDR3 sequence (DNA): TGCGCCAGCAGCCAAGATAGCGGGGGGGCCGGGAATGAGCAGTTCTTC.

V is TRBV19 and J is TRBJ2-7; 8 bases align to TRBD1. The V gene's germline CDR1 is LNHDA and CDR2 SQIVND (reference sequence). V lost 3 bases to trimming and J lost 1 base; unmatched junction nucleotides: 5. CDR3 length equals 15 residues. The CDR3 sequence is CASSMTGTGSYEQYF. CDR3 in DNA: TGTGCCAGTAGTATGACCGGGACAGGTTCCTACGAGCAGTACTTC.

The genes are TRBV7-6 and TRBJ1-2, with a possible D match to TRBD1 (5 bases). Germline V gene lookup returns CDR1 SGHVS and CDR2 FNYEAQ. Deletions cut 7 bases from V and 7 bases from J, with 19 bases between. The CDR3 length is 14 residues. The CDR3 loop reads CASTRFGQGSGYTF. The DNA of the CDR3 is TGTGCCAGCACCAGATTCGGGCAGGGTAGTGGCTACACCTTC.

The V and J genes are TRBV27 and TRBJ1-2; D is perhaps TRBD1 (5 bases). CDR3 size: 14 residues. Germline values: CDR1 MNHEY, CDR2 SMNVEV (reference sequence). The V and J ends lost 6 bases and 0 bases respectively, with 11 bases between them. The CDR3 here is CASRVGGANYGYTF. The CDR3 bases are TGTGCCAGCAGAGTTGGGGGGGCTAACTATGGCTACACCTTC.

This chain joins TRBV7-6 and TRBJ2-5; D gene uncertain. The germline V gene has CDR1 SGHVS and CDR2 FNYEAQ. The CDR3 extends over 12 amino acids. The V and J ends lost 1 base and 7 bases respectively, with 7 bases between them. CDR3 sequence (DNA): TGTGCCAGCAGCTTAGGGGGTAGGACCCAGTACTTC. Translating it yields CASSLGGRTQYF.

The chain uses TRBV5-1 and TRBJ2-7, with 7 bases that match TRBD1. Germline trimming cut 4 bases from V and 2 bases from J; bases unmatched to any gene: 12. The CDR3 is 16 residues long. CDR1 is SGHRS and CDR2 is YFSETQ in the germline V gene. The CDR3 loop reads CASSPHVGQGAYEQYF. In nucleotides, the CDR3 is TGCGCCAGCAGCCCCCACGTTGGGCAGGGGGCCTACGAGCAGTACTTC.

This clone appeared a few times. The CDR3 sequence is CASRPTGNSGNTIYF. CDR3 DNA: TGTGCCAGCAGACCCACAGGGAACTCTGGAAACACCATATATTTT. The V gene is TRBV7-9, the J gene TRBJ1-3; D perhaps matches TRBD1 (6 bases). Germline CDR1 SEHNR, CDR2 FQNEAQ (reference sequence). The CDR3 runs to 15 residues. Between the trimmed V and J ends, which lost 6 bases and 0 bases, there was a span of 12 bases.

This chain joins TRBV6-6 and TRBJ2-3; D remains ambiguous. V gave up 6 bases and J gave up 2 bases, with 9 bases separating them. The germline gives CDR1 MNHNY, CDR2 SVGAGI (reference sequence). This CDR3 spans 13 amino acids. The CDR3 reads CASSSPYTDTQYF. The DNA of the CDR3 is TGTGCCAGCAGCTCGCCCTACACAGATACGCAGTATTTT.

This clone was recorded only once. The rearrangement joins TRBV19 to TRBJ1-6; D may be TRBD1 (5 bases). Trimming left V 8 bases short and J 3 bases short, with 8 bases between. The CDR3 contains 13 residues. CDR1 is LNHDA, CDR2 SQIVND, per germline (reference sequence). For the CDR3, the DNA is TGTGCCAGTGGGACCGACTATAATTCACCCCTCCACTTT. Translating gives CASGTDYNSPLHF. Drawing the rest from reference TRBV19 and TRBJ1-6, the complete variable domain is DGGITQSPKYLFRKEGQNVTLSCEQNLNHDAMYWYRQDPGQGLRLIYYSQIVNDFQKGDIAEGYSVSREKKESFPLTVTSAQKNPTAFYLCASGTDYNSPLHFGNGTRLTVT.

J is TRBJ1-5 and V is TRBV5-8; 7 bases line up with TRBD1. V trimming: 0 bases; J trimming: 1 base; junction bases outside the gene matches: 4. The germline V gene has CDR1 SGHTS and CDR2 YDEGEE. CDR3 length equals 16 residues. In DNA, the CDR3 is TGTGCCAGCAGCTTGGGACAGGGTTTCAGCAATCAGCCCCAGCATTTT. Protein product: CASSLGQGFSNQPQHF.

The genes are TRBV7-8 and TRBJ1-1, with D maybe TRBD1 (6 bases). CDR1 is SGHVS and CDR2 is FQNEAQ in the germline V gene. V shed 4 bases and J shed 4 bases, with 10 bases lying between them. CDR3 length: 13 amino acids. In nucleotides, the CDR3 is TGTGCCAGCAGCTACAGGGAGACCACTGAAGCTTTCTTT. Translating gives CASSYRETTEAFF.

The CDR3 sequence: CASSFRLAGPNEQFF. The CDR3 coding sequence is TGTGCCAGCAGCTTCAGACTAGCGGGGCCCAATGAGCAGTTCTTC. The chain carries TRBV7-9 and TRBJ2-1, with 11 nucleotides matching TRBD2. The ends lost 3 bases at V and 6 bases at J; junction bases unmatched: 4. The V gene's germline CDR1 is SEHNR and CDR2 FQNEAQ (reference sequence). CDR3 size: 15 residues.

This clone was seen just once. This chain connects TRBV6-5 to TRBJ2-3; no reliable D call. Deletions cut 4 bases from V and 1 base from J, with 15 bases between. The germline CDR1 and CDR2 sequences are MNHEY and SVGAGI. The CDR3 totals 16 residues. This CDR3 is CASSSPKGRGTDTQYF. The CDR3 DNA sequence: TGTGCCAGCAGTTCCCCCAAGGGCCGGGGCACAGATACGCAGTATTTT.

The gene calls are TRBV7-9 and TRBJ1-1; TRBD1 matches 7 bases. The CDR3 runs to 17 residues. V shed 5 bases, J shed 8 bases, and the junction held 20 bases outside the gene matches. Germline V gene data show CDR1 as SEHNR and CDR2 as FQNEAQ (reference sequence). The CDR3 DNA reads as TGTGCCAGCAGCGCGAATGATATGAATAGGGACAGCTCCGAAGCTTTCTTT. Amino acids: CASSANDMNRDSSEAFF.

To note about this clone: A read error may account for a junction end that differs from germline. The chain employs TRBV7-7 and TRBJ2-5; 7 bases match TRBD1. Germline values: CDR1 SSHAT, CDR2 FNYEAQ (reference sequence). The CDR3 covers 13 residues. In DNA form, the CDR3 reads TGTGCTAGCAGCTTGGACAGGCAAGAGACCCAGTACTTC. Amino acid sequence: CASSLDRQETQYF. Variable domain in full (rest from reference TRBV7-7 and TRBJ2-5): GAGVSQSPRYKVTKRGQDVTLRCDPISSHATLYWYQQALGQGPEFLTYFNYEAQPDKSGLPSDRFSAERPEGSISTLTIQRTEQRDSAMYRCASSLDRQETQYFGPGTRLLVL.

The rearrangement uses TRBV5-6 and TRBJ1-5, with D uncertain. V was cut by 2 bases and J by 3 bases, with 12 bases left in between. Germline CDR1 reads SGHDT; CDR2 reads YYEEEE. The CDR3 spans 15 residues. CDR3 coding DNA: TGTGCCAGCAGCTTCAAGGCTGAAGCCAATCAGCCCCAGCATTTT. This gives the protein CASSFKAEANQPQHF.

The chain joins TRBV29-1 to TRBJ2-1; 10 positions match TRBD1. V lost 6 bases to trimming and J lost 7 bases; unmatched junction nucleotides: 18. Looked up from germline, CDR1 is SQVTM and CDR2 is ANQGSEA. The CDR3 is 17 amino acids. The CDR3 nucleotides are TGCAGCGTCCTTCTCCCGACAGGGGGCAAAATCCTGAATGAGCAGTTCTTC. This translates into CSVLLPTGGKILNEQFF.

V usage is TRBV7-9 and J usage is TRBJ2-1; D could derive from TRBD1 or TRBD2 (5 bases each). This CDR3 comprises 13 residues. Germline V gene sequence: CDR1 SEHNR, CDR2 FQNEAQ (reference sequence). V dropped 0 bases and J dropped 7 bases, with 7 bases sitting between them. This chain's CDR3 is CASSLAGENEQFF. The CDR3 coding sequence is TGTGCCAGCAGCTTAGCGGGGGAGAATGAGCAGTTCTTC.